The next 26 T cell receptor beta chains were all read from a single sample in a study of CD8 T cells in Susac syndrome (dated by TCRdb to the late 2010s). Libraries were prepared through the immunoSEQ multiplex PCR assay. RNA was extracted with the RNeasy kit and 0.5 to 1 ug was reverse transcribed using random hexamers. TCRdb reprocessing: public reads trimmed at Q25 with fastp, clones called with MiXCR, in-frame beta chains kept. Rows with one shared CDR3 protein collapse into an entry with the most common genes and DNA. Recorded for this sample are about 200,000 distinct CDR3 sequences; about 95% of them occurred a single time. The biggest ten clones account for around 0.093% of the sample. The specimen sequenced was CD4+ T cells from PBMCs. These receptors came from a human donor in good health.

The chain combines TRBV15 with TRBJ2-7; D gene uncertain. This CDR3 is 13 amino acids long. Germline V CDR1 and CDR2: LNHNV, YYDKDF (reference sequence). The V and J ends lost 0 bases and 4 bases respectively, with 7 bases between them. The CDR3, as DNA: TGTGCCACCAGCAGAGATGCCAGTTACGAGCAGTACTTC. Translated, it gives CATSRDASYEQYF.

V gene TRBV27 combines with J gene TRBJ2-4; D may be TRBD2 (5 bases). Trimming pared 9 bases from V and 8 bases from J, leaving 20 bases between. The V gene's germline CDR1 is MNHEY and CDR2 SMNVEV (reference sequence). The CDR3 consists of 14 residues. CDR3 coding DNA: TGTGCCAGTAGCCTAATCGGGAATAAGGACATTCAGTACTTC. This codes for CASSLIGNKDIQYF.

This sequence joins TRBV27 and TRBJ1-2, with a weak D call TRBD1 (5 bases). There are 13 residues in the CDR3. Germline values: CDR1 MNHEY, CDR2 SMNVEV (reference sequence). V was trimmed by 5 bases and J by 3 bases, leaving 10 bases between them. The DNA for the CDR3 is TGTGCCAGCAGTAGACAGTCTTACTATGGCTACACCTTC. This translates into CASSRQSYYGYTF.

The chain is built from TRBV28 and TRBJ2-1, with TRBD1 matching 12 bases. V shed 8 bases, J shed 10 bases, and the junction held 9 bases outside the gene matches. Germline CDR1 is MDHEN and CDR2 is SYDVKM. The CDR3 runs to 14 residues. The CDR3 sequence is CASELRDRGPEQFF. CDR3 sequence (DNA): TGTGCCAGCGAACTTCGGGACAGGGGGCCCGAGCAGTTCTTC.

The CDR3, as DNA: TGTGCCAGCTCACAACGCCTGGGACAGGGAGATTCACCCCTCCACTTT. Translation gives CASSQRLGQGDSPLHF. This rearrangement joins TRBV18 to TRBJ1-6; TRBD1 agrees at 9 bases. The V gene end was trimmed by 4 bases and the J gene end by 8 bases; junction bases not matched to a gene: 9. Looked up from germline, CDR1 is KGHSH and CDR2 is LQKENI. CDR3 length: 16 amino acids.

The J gene is TRBJ2-1, the V gene TRBV6-6; tentative D call: TRBD1 (6 bases). The CDR3 is made up of 16 amino acids. V lost 6 bases and J 4 bases, leaving 19 bases between the germline ends. Germline assignment: CDR1 MNHNY and CDR2 SVGAGI (reference sequence). The CDR3 reads CASSPHREPLYNEQFF. In DNA, the CDR3 is TGTGCCAGCAGCCCACACAGGGAACCTCTTTACAATGAGCAGTTCTTC.

The J gene is TRBJ1-2, the V gene TRBV12-3 or TRBV12-4; D gene uncertain. The ends were cut back, 6 bases at V and 0 bases at J, with 11 bases in the middle. CDR3 size: 14 residues. Written as DNA, the CDR3 is TGTGCCAGCAGCCGGACGGAAGCTAACTATGGCTACACCTTC. It translates to CASSRTEANYGYTF.

This clonotype has only one observation. This sequence joins TRBV4-3 and TRBJ2-1; no firm D call. The CDR3 runs to 13 residues. The germline gives CDR1 LGHNA, CDR2 YSLEER. The germline V and J ends were trimmed by 3 bases and 7 bases, with 10 bases remaining between them. The CDR3 region has the DNA TGCGCCAGCAGCCACGAAGTGGGTAATGAGCAGTTCTTC. It yields the protein CASSHEVGNEQFF.

The chain employs TRBV20-1 and TRBJ2-5; D is possibly TRBD2 (7 bases). The V gene's germline CDR1 is DFQATT and CDR2 SNEGSKA (reference sequence). The CDR3 covers 16 residues. The V gene lost 6 bases and the J gene lost 0 bases, with 20 bases spanning the gap. Written as DNA, the CDR3 is TGCAGTGCCCAGAGTGGGAGGGGGTATTACCAAGAGACCCAGTACTTC. Protein product: CSAQSGRGYYQETQYF.

V usage is TRBV12-3 or TRBV12-4 and J usage is TRBJ2-1; tentative D call: TRBD1 (6 bases). The CDR3 is 15 residues long. V lost 3 bases to trimming and J lost 2 bases, with 11 bases between them. CDR3 sequence (DNA): TGTGCCAGCAGTTTCCAAACAGGGACCTACAATGAGCAGTTCTTC. Translated, it gives CASSFQTGTYNEQFF.

V gene TRBV3-1 combines with J gene TRBJ2-5; D call uncertain. Per germline, CDR1 LGHDT and CDR2 YNNKEL (reference sequence). CDR3 length: 14 amino acids. The V gene lost 1 base and the J gene lost 3 bases, with 9 bases spanning the gap. The CDR3 nucleotides read TGTGCCAGCAGCCAAGTCAACTCCGAAGAGACCCAGTACTTC. It yields the protein CASSQVNSEETQYF.

The chain has TRBV12-3 or TRBV12-4 and TRBJ2-4; D is unresolved. With 0 bases removed from V and 0 bases from J, the gap between germline ends came to 3 bases. The CDR3 is 14 amino acids. The CDR3, as DNA: TGTGCCAGCAGTTTAGCCCTAGCCAAAAACATTCAGTACTTC. This encodes CASSLALAKNIQYF.

The chain is built from TRBV5-1 and TRBJ2-2; D possibly corresponds to TRBD1 (6 bases). V dropped 7 bases and J dropped 6 bases, with 16 bases sitting between them. CDR3 length: 14 amino acids. From germline, CDR1 is SGHRS and CDR2 YFSETQ. CDR3 amino acids: CASGPGHRAGELFF. The CDR3, as DNA: TGCGCCAGCGGGCCAGGGCACAGGGCCGGGGAGCTGTTTTTT. Full variable domain (rest looked up from reference TRBV5-1 and TRBJ2-2): KAGVTQTPRYLIKTRGQQVTLSCSPISGHRSVSWYQQTPGQGLQFLFEYFSETQRNKGNFPGRFSGRQFSNSRSEMNVSTLELGDSALYLCASGPGHRAGELFFGEGSRLTVL.

V gene TRBV9 combines with J gene TRBJ1-1; D gene ambiguous. Germline V gene sequence: CDR1 SGDLS, CDR2 YYNGEE. Deletions cut 2 bases from V and 6 bases from J, with 14 bases between. The CDR3 is made up of 14 amino acids. CDR3 sequence: CASSVTVMTAEAFF. As DNA, the CDR3 is TGTGCCAGCAGCGTGACCGTCATGACCGCTGAAGCTTTCTTT.

The chain combines TRBV6-5 with TRBJ2-3, with 7 bases lining up with TRBD2. The trim removed 8 bases at V and 5 bases at J, leaving 4 bases unmatched. The CDR3 is 12 amino acids. Germline loops: CDR1 MNHEY, CDR2 SVGAGI. CDR3: CASGGEGDTQYF. CDR3 DNA: TGTGCCAGCGGGGGGGAAGGAGATACGCAGTATTTT.

The rearrangement links TRBV3-1 to TRBJ2-5, with TRBD2 as a possible D gene (6 bases). V was cut by 0 bases and J by 10 bases, with 24 bases left in between. The CDR3 is 17 residues long. Germline V gives CDR1 LGHDT, CDR2 YNNKEL (reference sequence). CDR3 DNA: TGTGCCAGCAGCCAAGACGACCTCTTCGGATACCTGGGGGGCCAGTACTTC. This gives the protein CASSQDDLFGYLGGQYF.

This rearrangement joins TRBV5-4 to TRBJ1-1; D remains unclear. Germline V gives CDR1 SGHNT, CDR2 YYREEE (reference sequence). The CDR3 extends over 11 amino acids. Trimming left V 5 bases short and J 11 bases short, with 13 bases between. Written as DNA, the CDR3 is TGTGCCAGCAGAGATGCTGGAAGCGCTTTCTTT. The encoded protein is CASRDAGSAFF. Using reference TRBV5-4 and TRBJ1-1 for the parts outside the CDR3, the full variable domain is ETGVTQSPTHLIKTRGQQVTLRCSSQSGHNTVSWYQQALGQGPQFIFQYYREEENGRGNFPPRFSGLQFPNYSSELNVNALELDDSALYLCASRDAGSAFFGQGTRLTVV.

V usage is TRBV15 and J usage is TRBJ2-7; 8 bases match TRBD1. CDR1 and CDR2 from the germline V gene are LNHNV and YYDKDF (reference sequence). V was pared by 3 bases and J by 5 bases, with 3 bases of the junction left unmatched. This CDR3 is built from 13 residues. The CDR3 spells CATSRDRVHEQYV. CDR3 sequence (DNA): TGTGCCACCAGCAGGGACAGGGTCCACGAGCAGTACGTC.

V usage is TRBV20-1 and J usage is TRBJ1-2; 9 nucleotides line up with TRBD1. Germline V gene data show CDR1 as DFQATT and CDR2 as SNEGSKA (reference sequence). V gave up 4 bases and J gave up 8 bases; unmatched junction bases: 11. CDR3 length: 14 amino acids. The CDR3 loop reads CSANFQDRGDGYTF. DNA for the CDR3: TGCAGTGCTAACTTCCAGGACAGGGGAGACGGCTACACCTTC.

The chain links TRBV2 to TRBJ1-6, with D possibly being TRBD1 (6 bases). With 8 bases removed from V and 6 bases from J, the gap between germline ends came to 14 bases. This CDR3 is built from 14 residues. Germline lookup yields CDR1 SNHLY and CDR2 FYNNEI. The CDR3 nucleotides read TGTGCCAGCTTCATGACAGGTCGTAATTCACCCCTCCACTTT. Its protein is CASFMTGRNSPLHF.

The chain couples TRBV20-1 to TRBJ2-2, with unresolved D. CDR1 and CDR2 (germline): DFQATT, SNEGSKA (reference sequence). CDR3 length: 14 amino acids. V was clipped by 2 bases and J by 3 bases, with 10 bases between them. CDR3 in DNA: TGCAGTGCTAGAAGGAGTTTGGACACCGGGGAGCTGTTTTTT. Translation gives CSARRSLDTGELFF.

This chain uses TRBV29-1 with TRBJ2-1; D possibly uses TRBD1 or TRBD2 (5 bases each). The germline V and J ends were trimmed by 7 bases and 0 bases, with 13 bases remaining between them. Germline V CDR1 and CDR2: SQVTM, ANQGSEA. This CDR3 is built from 14 residues. CDR3 sequence reads: CSAGPTGSYNEQFF. The CDR3 nucleotides read TGCAGCGCGGGACCGACCGGCTCCTACAATGAGCAGTTCTTC.

The chain employs TRBV24-1 and TRBJ2-2, with D perhaps matching TRBD1 (6 bases). The V gene's germline CDR1 is KGHDR and CDR2 SFDVKD. V was cut by 8 bases and J by 4 bases, with 16 bases left in between. This CDR3 comprises 15 residues. The CDR3 loop is CATIIRDNLTGELFF. For the CDR3, the DNA is TGTGCCACCATTATCCGGGACAATCTCACCGGGGAGCTGTTTTTT.

This clonotype was seen only once. The V and J genes are TRBV20-1 and TRBJ2-3; 16 positions match TRBD2. CDR1 and CDR2 from the germline V gene are DFQATT and SNEGSKA (reference sequence). Losses at the gene ends were 0 bases for V and 2 bases for J; bases not matched to a gene: 5. This CDR3 comprises 18 residues. The CDR3 sequence: CSARDRGTSGRATDTQYF. In DNA, the CDR3 is TGCAGTGCTAGAGATCGAGGGACTAGCGGGAGGGCCACAGATACGCAGTATTTT.

This clonotype showed up just once. The chain has TRBV18 and TRBJ2-7; no definite D call. With 4 bases removed from V and 5 bases from J, the gap between germline ends came to 12 bases. The germline V gene has CDR1 KGHSH and CDR2 LQKENI. This CDR3 contains 13 residues. CDR3 bases: TGTGCCAGCTCACATCCGCCGGCCCACGAGCAGTACTTC. Its protein is CASSHPPAHEQYF.

This chain joins TRBV6-1 and TRBJ2-5; D is unresolved. Germline loops: CDR1 MNHNS, CDR2 SASEGT. The CDR3 consists of 13 residues. V lost 8 bases to trimming and J lost 0 bases, with 10 bases between them. As DNA, the CDR3 is TGTGCCAGCTCCGAGACCCACCAAGAGACCCAGTACTTC. Translating gives CASSETHQETQYF.